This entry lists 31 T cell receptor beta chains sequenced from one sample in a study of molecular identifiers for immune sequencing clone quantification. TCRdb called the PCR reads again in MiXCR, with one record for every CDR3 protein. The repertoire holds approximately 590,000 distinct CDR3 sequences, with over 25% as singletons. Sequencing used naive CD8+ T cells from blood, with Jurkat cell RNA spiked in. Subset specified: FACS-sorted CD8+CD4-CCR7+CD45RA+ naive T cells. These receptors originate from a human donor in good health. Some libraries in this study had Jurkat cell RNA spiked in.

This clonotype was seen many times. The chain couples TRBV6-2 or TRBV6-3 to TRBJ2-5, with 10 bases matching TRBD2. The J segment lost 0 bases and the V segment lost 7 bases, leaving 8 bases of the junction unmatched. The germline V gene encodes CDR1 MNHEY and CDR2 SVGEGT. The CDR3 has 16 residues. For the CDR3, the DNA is TGTGCCAGCAAAACCTCAGGACTAGCGGACCAAGAGACCCAGTACTTC. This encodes CASKTSGLADQETQYF.

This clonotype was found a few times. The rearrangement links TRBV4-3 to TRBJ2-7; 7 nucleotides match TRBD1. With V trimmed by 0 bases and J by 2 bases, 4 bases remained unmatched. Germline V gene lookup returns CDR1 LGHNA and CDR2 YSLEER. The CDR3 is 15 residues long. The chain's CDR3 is CASSQEGTVTYEQYF. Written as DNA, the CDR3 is TGCGCCAGCAGCCAAGAAGGGACAGTTACCTACGAGCAGTACTTC.

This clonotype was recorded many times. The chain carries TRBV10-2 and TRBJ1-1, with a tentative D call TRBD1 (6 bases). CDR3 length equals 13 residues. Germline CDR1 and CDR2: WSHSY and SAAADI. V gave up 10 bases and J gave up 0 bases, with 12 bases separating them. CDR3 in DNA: TGCGCCACCCTGGACAGAATGAACACTGAAGCTTTCTTT. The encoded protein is CATLDRMNTEAFF.

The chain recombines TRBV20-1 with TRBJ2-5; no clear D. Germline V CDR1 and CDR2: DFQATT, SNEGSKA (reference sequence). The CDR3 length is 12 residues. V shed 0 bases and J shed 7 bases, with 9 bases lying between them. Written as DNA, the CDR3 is TGCAGTGCTAGAGATGGCGGTGTGACCCAGTACTTC. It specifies CSARDGGVTQYF.

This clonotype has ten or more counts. CDR3 amino acids: CASSQDTGMGTEAFF. Written as DNA, the CDR3 is TGCGCCAGCAGCCAAGATACGGGGATGGGCACTGAAGCTTTCTTT. The chain employs TRBV4-1 and TRBJ1-1; D call uncertain. The CDR3 totals 15 residues. V was cut by 0 bases and J by 4 bases, with 12 bases left in between. Germline V gives CDR1 MGHRA, CDR2 YSYEKL.

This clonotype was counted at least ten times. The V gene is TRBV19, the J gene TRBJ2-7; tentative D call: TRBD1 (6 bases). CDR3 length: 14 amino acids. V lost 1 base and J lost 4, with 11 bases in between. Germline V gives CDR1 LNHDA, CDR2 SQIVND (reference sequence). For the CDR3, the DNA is TGTGCCAGTAGTATAGTCCACAGGGAGTACGAGCAGTACTTC. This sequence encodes CASSIVHREYEQYF.

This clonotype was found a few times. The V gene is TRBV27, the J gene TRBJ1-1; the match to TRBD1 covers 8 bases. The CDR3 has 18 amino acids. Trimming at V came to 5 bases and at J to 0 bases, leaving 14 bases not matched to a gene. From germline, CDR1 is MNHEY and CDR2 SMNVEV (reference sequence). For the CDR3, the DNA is TGTGCCAGCAGTCAAATCCCCCGGGGCAGGGGGCTGAACACTGAAGCTTTCTTT. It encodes CASSQIPRGRGLNTEAFF.

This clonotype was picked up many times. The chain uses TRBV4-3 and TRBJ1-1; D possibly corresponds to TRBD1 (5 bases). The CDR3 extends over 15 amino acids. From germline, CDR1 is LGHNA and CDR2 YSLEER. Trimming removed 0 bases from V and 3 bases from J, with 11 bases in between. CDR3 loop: CASSQDGGPDTEAFF. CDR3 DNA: TGCGCCAGCAGCCAAGATGGGGGTCCGGACACTGAAGCTTTCTTT.

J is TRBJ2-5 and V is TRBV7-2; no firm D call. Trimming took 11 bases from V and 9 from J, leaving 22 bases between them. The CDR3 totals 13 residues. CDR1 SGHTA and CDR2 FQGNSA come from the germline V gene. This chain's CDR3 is CAERPLFAEPQYF. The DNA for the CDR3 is TGTGCCGAAAGGCCCCTGTTCGCTGAGCCCCAGTACTTC.

CDR3 in DNA: TGTGCCATCAGTGAGACCCAGGGGGATCAGCCCCAGCATTTT. Its protein product is CAISETQGDQPQHF. This sequence joins TRBV10-3 and TRBJ1-5; 7 positions agree with TRBD1. Looked up from germline, CDR1 is ENHRY and CDR2 is SYGVKD. V lost 2 bases and J lost 5; bases outside the gene matches: 3. The CDR3 spans 14 residues.

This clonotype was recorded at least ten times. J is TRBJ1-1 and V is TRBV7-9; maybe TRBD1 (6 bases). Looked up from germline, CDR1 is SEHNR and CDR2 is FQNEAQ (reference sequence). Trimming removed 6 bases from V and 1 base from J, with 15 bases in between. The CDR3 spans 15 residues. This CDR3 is CASRQRQEPNTEAFF. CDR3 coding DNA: TGTGCCAGCAGGCAACGACAGGAGCCGAACACTGAAGCTTTCTTT.

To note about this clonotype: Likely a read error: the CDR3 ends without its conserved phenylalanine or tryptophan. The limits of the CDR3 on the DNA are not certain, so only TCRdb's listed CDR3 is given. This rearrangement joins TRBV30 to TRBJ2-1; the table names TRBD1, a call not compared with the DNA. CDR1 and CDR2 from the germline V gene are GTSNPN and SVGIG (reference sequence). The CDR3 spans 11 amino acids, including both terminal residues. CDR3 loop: CACHVWDRARV.

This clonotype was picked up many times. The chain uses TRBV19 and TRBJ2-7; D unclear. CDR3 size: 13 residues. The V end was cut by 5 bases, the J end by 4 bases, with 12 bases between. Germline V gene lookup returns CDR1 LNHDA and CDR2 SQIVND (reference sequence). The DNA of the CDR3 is TGTGCCAGTAGTTTCCGGACCGCGTACGAGCAGTACTTC. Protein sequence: CASSFRTAYEQYF.

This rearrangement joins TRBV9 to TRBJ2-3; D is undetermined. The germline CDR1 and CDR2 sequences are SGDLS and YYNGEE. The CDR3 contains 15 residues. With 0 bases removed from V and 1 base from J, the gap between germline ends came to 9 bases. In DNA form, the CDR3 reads TGTGCCAGCAGCGTAGCAAACCCCGGCACAGATACGCAGTATTTT. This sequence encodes CASSVANPGTDTQYF. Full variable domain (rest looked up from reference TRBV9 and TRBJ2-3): DSGVTQTPKHLITATGQRVTLRCSPRSGDLSVYWYQQSLDQGLQFLIQYYNGEERAKGNILERFSAQQFPDLHSELNLSSLELGDSALYFCASSVANPGTDTQYFGPGTRLTVL.

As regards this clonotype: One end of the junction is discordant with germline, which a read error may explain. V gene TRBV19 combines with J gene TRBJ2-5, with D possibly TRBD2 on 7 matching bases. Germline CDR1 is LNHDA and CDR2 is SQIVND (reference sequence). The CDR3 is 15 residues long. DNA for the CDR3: TGTGCCAGTAGTATTGGCACAGGGAGGGCAGAGCCCCAGTACTTC. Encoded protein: CASSIGTGRAEPQYF.

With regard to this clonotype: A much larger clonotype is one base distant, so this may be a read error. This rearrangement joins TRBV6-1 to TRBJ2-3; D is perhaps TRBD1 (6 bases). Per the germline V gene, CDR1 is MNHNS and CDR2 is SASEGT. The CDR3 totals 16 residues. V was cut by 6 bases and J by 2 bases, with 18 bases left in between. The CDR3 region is CASRIQKRGFTDTQYF. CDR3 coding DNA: TGTGCCAGCAGAATACAAAAGAGGGGGTTCACAGATACGCAGTATTTT.

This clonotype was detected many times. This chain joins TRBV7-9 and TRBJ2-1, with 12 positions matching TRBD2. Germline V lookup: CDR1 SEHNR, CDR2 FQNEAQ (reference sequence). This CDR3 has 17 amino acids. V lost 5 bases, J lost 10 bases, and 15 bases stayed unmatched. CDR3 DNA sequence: TGTGCCAGCAGCCAAGCAACCGGGACTAGCGGGCAGGGGGAGCAGTTCTTC. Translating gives CASSQATGTSGQGEQFF.

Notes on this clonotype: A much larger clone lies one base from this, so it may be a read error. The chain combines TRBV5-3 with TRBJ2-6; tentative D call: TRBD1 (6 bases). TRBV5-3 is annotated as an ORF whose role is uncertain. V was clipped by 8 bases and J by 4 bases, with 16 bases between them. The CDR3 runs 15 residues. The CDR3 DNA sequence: TGTGCCAGCGGCTTGAGTGGACAGGGGGCCAACGTCCTGACTTTC. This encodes CASGLSGQGANVLTF.

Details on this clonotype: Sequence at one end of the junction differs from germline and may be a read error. CDR3 in amino acids: CPSHSRDSLNEQYF. The CDR3, as DNA: TGTCCCAGCCACTCAAGGGACTCCCTTAACGAGCAGTACTTC. The chain has TRBV27 and TRBJ2-7; D possibly corresponds to TRBD2 (6 bases). In germline, CDR1 is MNHEY, CDR2 SMNVEV (reference sequence). CDR3 length: 14 residues.

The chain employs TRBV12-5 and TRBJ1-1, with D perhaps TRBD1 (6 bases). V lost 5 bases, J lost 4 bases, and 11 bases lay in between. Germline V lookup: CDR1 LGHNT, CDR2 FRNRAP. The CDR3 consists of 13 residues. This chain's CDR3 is CASGLVRGTEAFF. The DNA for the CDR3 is TGTGCTAGTGGTCTTGTCAGGGGCACTGAAGCTTTCTTT.

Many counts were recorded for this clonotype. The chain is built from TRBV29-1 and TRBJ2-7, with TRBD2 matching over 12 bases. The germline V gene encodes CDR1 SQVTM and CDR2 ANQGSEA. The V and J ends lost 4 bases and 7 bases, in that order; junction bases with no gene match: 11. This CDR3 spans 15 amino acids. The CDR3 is CSVVFLAGGPGEQYF. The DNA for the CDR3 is TGCAGCGTTGTGTTCCTAGCGGGAGGGCCGGGTGAGCAGTACTTC.

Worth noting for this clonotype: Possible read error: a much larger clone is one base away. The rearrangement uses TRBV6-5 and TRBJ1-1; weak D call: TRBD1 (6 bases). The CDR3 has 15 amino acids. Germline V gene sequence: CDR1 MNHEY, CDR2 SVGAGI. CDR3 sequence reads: CASSYSTGGDTEALF. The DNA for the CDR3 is TGTGCCAGCAGTTACTCGACAGGAGGGGACACTGAAGCTCTCTTT.

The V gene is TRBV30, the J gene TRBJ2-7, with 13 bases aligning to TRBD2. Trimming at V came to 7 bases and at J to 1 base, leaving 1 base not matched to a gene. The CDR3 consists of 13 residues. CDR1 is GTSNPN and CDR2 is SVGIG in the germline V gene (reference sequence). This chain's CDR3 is CALLAGGSYEQYF. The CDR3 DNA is TGTGCCTTACTAGCGGGAGGGTCCTACGAGCAGTACTTC.

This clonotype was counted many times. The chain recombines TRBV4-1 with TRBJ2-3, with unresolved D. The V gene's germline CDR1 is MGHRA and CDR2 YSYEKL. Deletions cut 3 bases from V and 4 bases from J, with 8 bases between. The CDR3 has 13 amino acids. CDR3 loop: CASSHLGADTQYF. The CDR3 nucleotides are TGCGCCAGCAGCCACCTAGGCGCAGATACGCAGTATTTT.

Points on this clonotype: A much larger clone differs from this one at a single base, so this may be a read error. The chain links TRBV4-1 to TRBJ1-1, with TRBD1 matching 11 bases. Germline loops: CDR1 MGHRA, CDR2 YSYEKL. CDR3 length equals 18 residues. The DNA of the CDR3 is TGCGCCAGCGGCCAAGGGGTCCGGACAGGGGGCTCGGGAACTGAAGCTTTCTTT. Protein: CASGQGVRTGGSGTEAFF.

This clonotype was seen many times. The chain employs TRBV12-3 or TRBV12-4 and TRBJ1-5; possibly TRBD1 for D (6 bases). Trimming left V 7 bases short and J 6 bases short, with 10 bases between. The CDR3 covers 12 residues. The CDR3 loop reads CASTLGGQPQHF. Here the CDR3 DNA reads TGTGCCAGCACCCTAGGGGGTCAGCCCCAGCATTTT.

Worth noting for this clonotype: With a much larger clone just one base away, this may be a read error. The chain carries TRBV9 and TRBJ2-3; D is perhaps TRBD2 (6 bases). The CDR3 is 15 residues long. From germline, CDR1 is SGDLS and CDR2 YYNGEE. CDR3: CAISVAAWHTDTQYF. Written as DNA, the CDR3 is TGTGCCATCAGCGTAGCGGCCTGGCACACAGATACGCAGTATTTT.

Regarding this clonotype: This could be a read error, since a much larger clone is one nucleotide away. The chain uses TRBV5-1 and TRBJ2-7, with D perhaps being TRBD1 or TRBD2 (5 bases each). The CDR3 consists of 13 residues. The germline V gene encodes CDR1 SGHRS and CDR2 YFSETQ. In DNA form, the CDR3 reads TGCACCAGCAGCTTGGGGGACGCCTACGAGCAGTACTTC. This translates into CTSSLGDAYEQYF.

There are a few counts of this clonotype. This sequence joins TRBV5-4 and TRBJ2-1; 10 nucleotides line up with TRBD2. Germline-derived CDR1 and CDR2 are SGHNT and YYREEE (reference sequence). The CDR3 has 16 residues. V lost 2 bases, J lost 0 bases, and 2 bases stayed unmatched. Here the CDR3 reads CASSFSSGSSYNEQFF. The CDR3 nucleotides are TGTGCCAGCAGCTTTTCTAGCGGGAGCTCCTACAATGAGCAGTTCTTC.

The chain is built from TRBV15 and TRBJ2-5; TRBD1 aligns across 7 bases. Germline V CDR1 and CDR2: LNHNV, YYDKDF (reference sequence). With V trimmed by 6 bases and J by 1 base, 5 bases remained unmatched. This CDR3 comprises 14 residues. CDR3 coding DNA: TGTGCCACCAGACAGGGGAAGGGCCAAGAGACCCAGTACTTC. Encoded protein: CATRQGKGQETQYF. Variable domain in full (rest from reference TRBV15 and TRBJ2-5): DAMVIQNPRYQVTQFGKPVTLSCSQTLNHNVMYWYQQKSSQAPKLLFHYYDKDFNNEADTPDNFQSRRPNTSFCFLDIRSPGLGDTAMYLCATRQGKGQETQYFGPGTRLLVL.

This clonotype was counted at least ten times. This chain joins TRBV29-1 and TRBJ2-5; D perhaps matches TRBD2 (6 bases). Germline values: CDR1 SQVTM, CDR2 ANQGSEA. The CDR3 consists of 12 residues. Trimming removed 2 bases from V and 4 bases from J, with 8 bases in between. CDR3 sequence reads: CSVEQGGETQYF. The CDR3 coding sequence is TGCAGCGTTGAACAGGGAGGAGAGACCCAGTACTTC.